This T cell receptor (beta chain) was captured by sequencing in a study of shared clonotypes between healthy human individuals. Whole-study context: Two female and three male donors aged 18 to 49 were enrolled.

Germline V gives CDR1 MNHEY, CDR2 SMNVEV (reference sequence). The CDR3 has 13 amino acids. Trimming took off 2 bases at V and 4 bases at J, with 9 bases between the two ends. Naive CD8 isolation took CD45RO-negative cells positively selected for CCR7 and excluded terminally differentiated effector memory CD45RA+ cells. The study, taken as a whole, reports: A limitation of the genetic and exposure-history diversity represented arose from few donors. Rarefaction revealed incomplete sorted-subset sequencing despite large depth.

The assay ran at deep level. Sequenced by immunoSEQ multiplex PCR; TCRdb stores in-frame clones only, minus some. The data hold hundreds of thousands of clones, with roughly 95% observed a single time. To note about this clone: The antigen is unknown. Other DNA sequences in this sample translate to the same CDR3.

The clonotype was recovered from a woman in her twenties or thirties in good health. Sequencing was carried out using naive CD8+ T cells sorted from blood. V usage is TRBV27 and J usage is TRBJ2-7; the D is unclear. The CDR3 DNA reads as TGTGCCAGCAGTTTAGGCCTCAGTTACGAGCAGTACTTC. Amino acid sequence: CASSLGLSYEQYF.